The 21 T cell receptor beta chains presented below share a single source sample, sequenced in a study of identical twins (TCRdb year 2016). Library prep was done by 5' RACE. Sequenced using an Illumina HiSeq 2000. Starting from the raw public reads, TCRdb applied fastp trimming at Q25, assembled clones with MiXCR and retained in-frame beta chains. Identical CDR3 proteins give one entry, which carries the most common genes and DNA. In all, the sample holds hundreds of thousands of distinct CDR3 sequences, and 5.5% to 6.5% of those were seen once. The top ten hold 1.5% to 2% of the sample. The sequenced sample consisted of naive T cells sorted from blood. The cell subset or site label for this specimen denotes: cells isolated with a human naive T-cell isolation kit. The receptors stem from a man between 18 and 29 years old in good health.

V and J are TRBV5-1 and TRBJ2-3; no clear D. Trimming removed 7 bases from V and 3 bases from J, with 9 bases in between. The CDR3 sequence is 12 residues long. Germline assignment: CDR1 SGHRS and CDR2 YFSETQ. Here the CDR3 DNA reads TGCGCCAGCCATGGAATAACAGATACGCAGTATTTT. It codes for CASHGITDTQYF.

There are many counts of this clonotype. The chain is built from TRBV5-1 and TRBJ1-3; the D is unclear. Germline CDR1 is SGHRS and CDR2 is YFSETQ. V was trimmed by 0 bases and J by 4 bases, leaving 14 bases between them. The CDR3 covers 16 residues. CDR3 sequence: CASSLDDPVIGNTIYF. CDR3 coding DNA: TGCGCCAGCAGCTTGGATGACCCCGTTATCGGAAACACCATATATTTT.

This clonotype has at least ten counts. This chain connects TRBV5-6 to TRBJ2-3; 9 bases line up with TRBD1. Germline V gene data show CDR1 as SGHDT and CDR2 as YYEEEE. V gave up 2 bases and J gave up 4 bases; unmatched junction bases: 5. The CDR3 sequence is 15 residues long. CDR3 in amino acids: CASSLGQGSPDTQYF. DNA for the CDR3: TGTGCCAGCAGCTTAGGACAGGGGTCCCCAGATACGCAGTATTTT.

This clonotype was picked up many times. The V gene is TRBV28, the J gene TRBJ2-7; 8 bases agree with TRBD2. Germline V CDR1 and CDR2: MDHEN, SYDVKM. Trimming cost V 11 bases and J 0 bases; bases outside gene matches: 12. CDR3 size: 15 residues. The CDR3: CAGSQAGTSSYEQYF. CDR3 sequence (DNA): TGTGCCGGATCCCAAGCCGGGACTAGCTCCTACGAGCAGTACTTC.

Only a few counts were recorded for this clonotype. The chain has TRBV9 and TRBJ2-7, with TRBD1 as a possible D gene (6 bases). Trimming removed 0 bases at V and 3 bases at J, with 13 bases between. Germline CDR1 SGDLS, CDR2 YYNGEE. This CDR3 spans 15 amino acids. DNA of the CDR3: TGTGCCAGCAGCGTAGACCCGGGACACAGCTACGAGCAGTACTTC. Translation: CASSVDPGHSYEQYF.

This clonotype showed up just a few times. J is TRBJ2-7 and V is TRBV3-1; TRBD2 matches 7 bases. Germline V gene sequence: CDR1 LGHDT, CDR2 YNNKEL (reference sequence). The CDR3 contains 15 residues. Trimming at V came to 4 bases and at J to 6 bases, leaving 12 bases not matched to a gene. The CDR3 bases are TGTGCCAGCAGCCGTTGGACTAGTGATCTTCCCGAGCAGTACTTC. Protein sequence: CASSRWTSDLPEQYF.

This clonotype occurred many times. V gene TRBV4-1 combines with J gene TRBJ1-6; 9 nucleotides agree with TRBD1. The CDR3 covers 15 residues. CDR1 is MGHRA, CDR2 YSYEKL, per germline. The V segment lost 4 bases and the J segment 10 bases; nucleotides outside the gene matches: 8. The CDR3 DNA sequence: TGCGCCAGCAGCCCCATGGGACAGGGAAACTCACCCCTCCACTTT. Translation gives CASSPMGQGNSPLHF.

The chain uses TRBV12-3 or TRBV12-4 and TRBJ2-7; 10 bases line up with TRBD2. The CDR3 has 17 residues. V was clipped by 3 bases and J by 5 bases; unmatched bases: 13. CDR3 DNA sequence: TGTGCCAGCAGTTTTGGGCTAGCGGGAGCTGAAATCCACGAGCAGTACTTC. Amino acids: CASSFGLAGAEIHEQYF.

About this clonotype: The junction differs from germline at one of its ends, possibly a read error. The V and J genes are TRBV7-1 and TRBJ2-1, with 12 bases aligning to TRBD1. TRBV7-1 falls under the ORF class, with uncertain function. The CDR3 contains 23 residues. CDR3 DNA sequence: TGTGCCAGCAGCTCACCGGGGGGGACAGGGGGCGCCCAAAGACTAGCGGACTACAATGGGCAGTTCTTC. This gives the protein CASSSPGGTGGAQRLADYNGQFF.

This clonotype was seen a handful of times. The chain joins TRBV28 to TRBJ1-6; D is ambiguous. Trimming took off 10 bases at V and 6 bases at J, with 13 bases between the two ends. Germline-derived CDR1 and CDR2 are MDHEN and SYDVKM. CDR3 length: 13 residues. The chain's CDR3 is CATAPGINSPLHF. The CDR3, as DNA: TGTGCCACCGCCCCGGGGATTAATTCACCCCTCCACTTT.

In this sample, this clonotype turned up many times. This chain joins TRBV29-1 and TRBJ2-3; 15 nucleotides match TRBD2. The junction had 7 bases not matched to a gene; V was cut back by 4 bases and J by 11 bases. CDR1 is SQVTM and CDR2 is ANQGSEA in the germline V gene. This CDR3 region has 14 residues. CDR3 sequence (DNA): TGCAGCGTTGTCCCCGGGACTAGCGGGAGGAGGCAGTATTTT. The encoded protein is CSVVPGTSGRRQYF.

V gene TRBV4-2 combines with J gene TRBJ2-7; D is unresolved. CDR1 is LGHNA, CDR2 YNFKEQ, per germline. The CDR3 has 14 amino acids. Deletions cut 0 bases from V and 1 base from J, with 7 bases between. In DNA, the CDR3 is TGTGCCAGCAGCCAAGATTTTGGGTCCTACGAGCAGTACGTC. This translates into CASSQDFGSYEQYV.

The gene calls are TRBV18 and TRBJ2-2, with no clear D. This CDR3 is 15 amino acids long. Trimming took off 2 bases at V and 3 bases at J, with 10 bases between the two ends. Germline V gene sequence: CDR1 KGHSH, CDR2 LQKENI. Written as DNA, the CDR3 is TGTGCCAGCTCACCAGGAGACTCTTACACCGGGGAGCTGTTTTTT. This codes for CASSPGDSYTGELFF.

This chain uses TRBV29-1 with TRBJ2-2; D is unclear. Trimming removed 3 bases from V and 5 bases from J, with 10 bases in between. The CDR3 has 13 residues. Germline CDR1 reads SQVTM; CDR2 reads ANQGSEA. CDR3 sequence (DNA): TGCAGCGTTGAGCGTAAGGGTACCGGGGAGCTGTTTTTT. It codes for CSVERKGTGELFF.

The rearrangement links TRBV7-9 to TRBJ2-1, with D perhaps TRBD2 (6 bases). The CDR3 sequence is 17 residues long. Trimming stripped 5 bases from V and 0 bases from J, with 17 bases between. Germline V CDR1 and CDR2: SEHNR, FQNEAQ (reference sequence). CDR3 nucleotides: TGTGCCAGCAGCCCCTCTCGGGACTCCCGCTCCTACAATGAGCAGTTCTTC. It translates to CASSPSRDSRSYNEQFF. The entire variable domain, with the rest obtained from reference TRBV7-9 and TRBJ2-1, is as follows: DTGVSQNPRHKITKRGQNVTFRCDPISEHNRLYWYRQTLGQGPEFLTYFQNEAQLEKSRLLSDRFSAERPKGSFSTLEIQRTEQGDSAMYLCASSPSRDSRSYNEQFFGPGTRLTVL.

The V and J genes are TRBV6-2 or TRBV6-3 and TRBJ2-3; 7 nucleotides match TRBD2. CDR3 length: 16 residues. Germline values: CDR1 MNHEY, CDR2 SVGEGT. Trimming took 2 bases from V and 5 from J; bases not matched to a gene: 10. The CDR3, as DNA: TGTGCCAGCAGTTACGTGGGGCGGGAGCGCCAAGATACGCAGTATTTT. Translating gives CASSYVGRERQDTQYF.

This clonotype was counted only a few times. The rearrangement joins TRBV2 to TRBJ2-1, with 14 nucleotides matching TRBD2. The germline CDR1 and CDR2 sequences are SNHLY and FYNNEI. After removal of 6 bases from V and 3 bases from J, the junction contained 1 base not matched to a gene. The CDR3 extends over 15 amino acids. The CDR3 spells CASRGLAGVYNEQFF. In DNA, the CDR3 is TGTGCCAGCAGGGGACTAGCGGGAGTCTACAATGAGCAGTTCTTC.

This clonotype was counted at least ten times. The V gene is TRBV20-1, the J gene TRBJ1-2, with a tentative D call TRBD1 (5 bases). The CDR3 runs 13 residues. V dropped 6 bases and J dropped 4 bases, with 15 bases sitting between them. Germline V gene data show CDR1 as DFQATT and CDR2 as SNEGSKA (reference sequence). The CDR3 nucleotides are TGCAGTGCGGGAGGTCTGCAGGGCTATGGCTACACCTTC. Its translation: CSAGGLQGYGYTF.

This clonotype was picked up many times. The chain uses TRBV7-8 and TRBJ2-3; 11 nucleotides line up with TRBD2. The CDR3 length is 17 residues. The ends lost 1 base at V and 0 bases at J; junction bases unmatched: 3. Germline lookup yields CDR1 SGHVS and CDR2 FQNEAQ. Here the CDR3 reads CASSLGTSGSSTDTQYF. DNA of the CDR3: TGTGCCAGCAGCTTAGGGACTAGCGGGTCGAGCACAGATACGCAGTATTTT.

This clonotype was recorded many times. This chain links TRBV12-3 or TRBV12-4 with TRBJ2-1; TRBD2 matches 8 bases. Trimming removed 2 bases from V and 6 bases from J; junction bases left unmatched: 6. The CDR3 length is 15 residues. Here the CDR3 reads CASSLRRGTSNEQFF. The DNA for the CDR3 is TGTGCCAGCAGTTTACGTAGGGGGACTAGCAATGAGCAGTTCTTC.

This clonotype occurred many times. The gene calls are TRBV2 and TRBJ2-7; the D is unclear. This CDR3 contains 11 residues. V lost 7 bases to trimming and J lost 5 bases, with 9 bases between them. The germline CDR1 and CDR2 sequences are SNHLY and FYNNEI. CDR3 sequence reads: CASIVRDEQYF. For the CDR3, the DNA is TGTGCCAGCATCGTCCGGGACGAGCAGTACTTC.